These 15 T cell receptor beta chains were all obtained from the same sample, sequenced in a study of blood T cell repertoires in COVID-19. Generated by immunoSEQ multiplex PCR, the TCRdb table keeps only in-frame clones and is missing some. The sample contains about 250,000 clones, approximately 85% of which appear only once. Source material: PBMCs or T cells enriched from blood (not recorded which). These receptors came from a woman aged 45-60 years with acute COVID-19.

The chain couples TRBV6-6 to TRBJ2-2; 10 bases align to TRBD1. CDR1 and CDR2 from the germline V gene are MNHNY and SVGAGI (reference sequence). The J segment lost 6 bases and the V segment lost 5 bases, leaving 9 bases of the junction unmatched. This CDR3 spans 16 amino acids. The CDR3 DNA is TGTGCCAGCAGTGCCCGGGACAGGGGAACGCCCGGGGAGCTGTTTTTT. As protein: CASSARDRGTPGELFF.

The rearrangement joins TRBV2 to TRBJ2-1; 13 nucleotides line up with TRBD2. Germline V CDR1 and CDR2: SNHLY, FYNNEI. This CDR3 spans 12 amino acids. V lost 8 bases to trimming and J lost 13 bases; unmatched junction nucleotides: 5. CDR3 residues: CASWGLAGSQFF. CDR3 coding DNA: TGTGCCAGCTGGGGACTAGCGGGGTCTCAGTTCTTC.

CDR3: CASRDGQEPVYGYTF. The CDR3 DNA reads as TGCGCCAGCAGGGATGGACAGGAGCCAGTCTATGGCTACACCTTC. The chain employs TRBV4-1 and TRBJ1-2; 7 nucleotides match TRBD1. V lost 6 bases, J lost 4 bases, and 11 bases stayed unmatched. This CDR3 is built from 15 residues. Germline CDR1 and CDR2: MGHRA and YSYEKL.

As DNA, the CDR3 is TGTGCCAGCAGCCAGCCTCAGGGATTGAACACTGAAGCTTTCTTT. It codes for CASSQPQGLNTEAFF. J is TRBJ1-1 and V is TRBV5-4; a possible D gene is TRBD1 (5 bases). Trimming removed 4 bases at V and 0 bases at J, with 13 bases between. The V gene's germline CDR1 is SGHNT and CDR2 YYREEE (reference sequence). The CDR3 consists of 15 residues.

The chain links TRBV4-3 to TRBJ1-1; D is possibly TRBD1 (6 bases). The germline V and J ends were trimmed by 5 bases and 1 base, with 11 bases remaining between them. CDR1 and CDR2 from the germline V gene are LGHNA and YSLEER. This CDR3 has 14 amino acids. CDR3 residues: CASSAQGSNTEAFF. CDR3 nucleotides: TGCGCCAGCAGCGCTCAGGGGTCGAACACTGAAGCTTTCTTT.

The rearrangement uses TRBV7-6 and TRBJ2-3; TRBD2 matches at 14 bases. This CDR3 spans 18 amino acids. CDR1 is SGHVS and CDR2 is FNYEAQ in the germline V gene. V was pared by 6 bases and J by 0 bases, with 8 bases of the junction left unmatched. The DNA for the CDR3 is TGTGCCAGCAGAGCCGGGACTAGCGGGGGTTCTAGCACAGATACGCAGTATTTT. Encoded protein: CASRAGTSGGSSTDTQYF. Based on the CDR3 plus reference TRBV7-6 and TRBJ2-3, the full variable domain is GAGVSQSPRYKVTKRGQDVALRCDPISGHVSLYWYRQALGQGPEFLTYFNYEAQQDKSGLPNDRFSAERPEGSISTLTIQRTEQRDSAMYRCASRAGTSGGSSTDTQYFGPGTRLTVL.

The CDR3 bases are TGCGCCAGCAGCGAGAGGGACAGGGGGAATTATCCTGAAGCTTTCTTT. Amino acid sequence: CASSERDRGNYPEAFF. This chain joins TRBV4-3 and TRBJ1-1; 11 positions match TRBD1. This CDR3 spans 16 amino acids. Germline CDR1 LGHNA, CDR2 YSLEER. V lost 5 bases to trimming and J lost 6 bases; unmatched junction nucleotides: 11.

The chain carries TRBV7-2 and TRBJ2-1; 11 bases map to TRBD1. CDR1 is SGHTA, CDR2 FQGNSA, per germline. The CDR3 totals 15 residues. Trimming took 5 bases from V and 5 from J; bases not matched to a gene: 5. The CDR3 DNA reads as TGTGCCAGCAGCCGGGACAGGGGGTCCCACAATGAGCAGTTCTTC. This gives the protein CASSRDRGSHNEQFF. Combining the CDR3 with reference TRBV7-2 and TRBJ2-1 gives the whole variable domain GAGVSQSPSNKVTEKGKDVELRCDPISGHTALYWYRQSLGQGLEFLIYFQGNSAPDKSGLPSDRFSAERTGGSVSTLTIQRTQQEDSAVYLCASSRDRGSHNEQFFGPGTRLTVL.

This chain joins TRBV30 and TRBJ2-2, with TRBD1 matching 9 bases. V was pared by 1 base and J by 5 bases, with 8 bases of the junction left unmatched. The germline V gene encodes CDR1 GTSNPN and CDR2 SVGIG (reference sequence). This CDR3 comprises 16 residues. In DNA form, the CDR3 reads TGTGCCTGGAGTGGGACTTCGGGACAGGGAACCGGGGAGCTGTTTTTT. Translation: CAWSGTSGQGTGELFF. The whole variable domain, remainder taken from reference TRBV30 and TRBJ2-2, is SQTIHQWPATLVQPVGSPLSLECTVEGTSNPNLYWYRQAAGRGLQLLFYSVGIGQISSEVPQNLSASRPQDRQFILSSKKLLLSDSGFYLCAWSGTSGQGTGELFFGEGSRLTVL.

This rearrangement joins TRBV3-1 (or the pseudogene TRBV3-2) to TRBJ1-1; TRBD1 might be the D (5 bases). This CDR3 comprises 13 residues. V was pared by 3 bases and J by 8 bases, with 13 bases between. Germline V CDR1 and CDR2: LGHDT, YNNKEL (reference sequence). Written as DNA, the CDR3 is TGTGCCAGCAGCCAGGGCAGGGAGGTGGAAGCTTTCTTT. This codes for CASSQGREVEAFF.

The chain has TRBV7-6 and TRBJ2-3; 13 bases agree with TRBD2. Germline trimming cut 5 bases from V and 6 bases from J; bases unmatched to any gene: 5. CDR1 and CDR2 (germline): SGHVS, FNYEAQ. This CDR3 contains 15 residues. The CDR3 is CASSTSGGAWDTQYF. The CDR3 region has the DNA TGTGCCAGCAGCACTAGCGGGGGGGCCTGGGATACGCAGTATTTT.

The chain joins TRBV28 to TRBJ1-5; TRBD1 is a possible D gene (5 bases). Germline assignment: CDR1 MDHEN and CDR2 SYDVKM. This CDR3 has 14 amino acids. The ends were cut back, 3 bases at V and 6 bases at J, with 12 bases in the middle. As DNA, the CDR3 is TGTGCCAGCAGTTTGCGGCAGGGCAGTCAGCCCCAGCATTTT. Translation gives CASSLRQGSQPQHF.

This clone has more than one count but fewer than ten. V and J are TRBV25-1 and TRBJ1-3; 9 bases match TRBD1. The CDR3 is 17 residues long. CDR1 MGHDK and CDR2 SYGVNS come from the germline V gene. With 3 bases clipped from V and 7 bases from J, the junction kept 13 bases outside the gene matches. The CDR3 DNA reads as TGTGCCAGCAGTGATAGCTCTCCGGGACAGGGTTGGAACACCATATATTTT. It translates to CASSDSSPGQGWNTIYF.

The chain joins TRBV19 to TRBJ2-3; 8 positions match TRBD2. Germline trimming cut 7 bases from V and 0 bases from J; bases unmatched to any gene: 9. The CDR3 extends over 16 amino acids. Per the germline V gene, CDR1 is LNHDA and CDR2 is SQIVND (reference sequence). CDR3 protein: CASKLSGGASTDTQYF. In nucleotides, the CDR3 is TGTGCCAGTAAGCTGTCGGGGGGGGCTAGCACAGATACGCAGTATTTT.

The chain combines TRBV6-5 with TRBJ1-2; 10 bases agree with TRBD1. This CDR3 has 15 amino acids. Unmatched junction bases numbered 4, after V lost 4 bases and J lost 2 bases. Germline CDR1 MNHEY, CDR2 SVGAGI. The CDR3 region is CASSWGQGKNYGYTF. In DNA, the CDR3 is TGTGCCAGCAGTTGGGGACAGGGGAAAAACTATGGCTACACCTTC.